These T cell receptor beta chains were read from a single sample in a study of CD8 T cells in Susac syndrome. MiXCR, run by TCRdb on the immunoSEQ multiplex PCR reads, gives a single entry per CDR3 protein. The sample lists around 230,000 distinct CDR3 sequences; roughly 95% were seen once. Sequencing was done on a sample of CD4+ T cells from PBMCs. The receptor source for this set is a human donor with Susac syndrome. The CDR3 runs from the conserved cysteine through the conserved F or W. The D gene is left open where the match is weak. Not all rows give a size; the values are once, few, many and, for expanded clones, a class.

TRBJ2-2	-	TRBD2	TRBV29-1	TGCAGCGTTGGCCGGACTAGCGGGACGAACACCGGGGAGCTGTTTTTT	CSVGRTSGTNTGELFF
TRBJ1-1	-	TRBD1	TRBV9	TGTGCCAGCAGCGGTGAGGGACAGGGAAGCACTGAAGCTTTCTTT	CASSGEGQGSTEAFF
TRBJ1-2	-	TRBD1	TRBV12-3/TRBV12-4	TGTGCCAGCAGTCGGGGACAGAACTATGGCTACACCTTC	CASSRGQNYGYTF
TRBJ2-5	-	-	TRBV20-1	TGCAGTGCTAGTCTTTCAGTTACGGCTCAAGAGACCCAGTACTTC	CSASLSVTAQETQYF
TRBJ2-7	-	TRBD1	TRBV20-1	TGCAGTGCTGATCGGGACAGGGGGTACGAGCAGTACTTC	CSADRDRGYEQYF
TRBJ1-2	-	-	TRBV12-3/TRBV12-4	TGTGCCAGCAGCACCGATATAGGACAGAGTAACTATGGCTACACCTTC	CASSTDIGQSNYGYTF
TRBJ1-1	-	-	TRBV23-1	TGCGCCAGCACCCGGGACCGAGACACGAACACTGAAGCTTTCTTT	CASTRDRDTNTEAFF
TRBJ2-6	few	-	TRBV20-1	TGCAGTGCTTCTGGGGCCAACGTCCTGACTTTC	CSASGANVLTF
TRBJ1-5	-	-	TRBV18	TGTGCCAGCTCACCAGGGGATAGCAATCAGCCCCAGCATTTT	CASSPGDSNQPQHF
TRBJ2-2	-	-	TRBV5-1	TGCGCCAGCAGCTTGGGCGGGATTAACACCGGGGAGCTGTTTTTT	CASSLGGINTGELFF
TRBJ1-1	-	TRBD1	TRBV20-1	TGCAGTGCTAGCCGGGACAGGGCTACTGAAGCTTTCTTT	CSASRDRATEAFF
TRBJ2-5	-	TRBD2	TRBV14	TGTGCCAGCAGCCCCCTAGCGGGAGGGAAAGAGACCCAGTACTTC	CASSPLAGGKETQYF
TRBJ1-1	-	TRBD1	TRBV29-1	TGCAGCGTCCTAGGGACAGGGGGCACTGAAGCTTTCTTT	CSVLGTGGTEAFF
TRBJ2-7	-	-	TRBV28	TGTGCCAGCAGTCCCAGGTGGGGTTTAAGATTTGAGCAGTACTTC	CASSPRWGLRFEQYF
TRBJ2-5	-	-	TRBV27	TGTGCCAGCAGTCAAGGACCATACAGCCAAGAGACCCAGTACTTC	CASSQGPYSQETQYF
TRBJ1-2	-	TRBD1	TRBV4-1	TGCGCCAGCAGCCAAGCGCGAGGCAGGGGGGAAGATGGCTACACCTTC	CASSQARGRGEDGYTF
TRBJ1-2	-	-	TRBV12-3/TRBV12-4	TGTGCCAGCAGTTCGGACAGCCTTTATGGCTACACCTTC	CASSSDSLYGYTF
TRBJ1-5	-	-	TRBV2	TGTGCCAGCAGTCGGGGGCGCGGCAATCAGCCCCAGCATTTT	CASSRGRGNQPQHF
TRBJ2-1	-	-	TRBV29-1	TGCAGCGATGGGGGGACAGTAACCAATGAGCAGTTCTTC	CSDGGTVTNEQFF
TRBJ2-3	-	TRBD2	TRBV5-1	TGCGCCAGCAGCCCAGCGGTGGGACTAGCGGGATCGTCGGAAGATACGCAGTATTTT	CASSPAVGLAGSSEDTQYF
TRBJ2-2	-	-	TRBV7-3	TGTGCCAGCAGCGCCCCGGAGGGGGGGGAGCTGTTTTTT	CASSAPEGGELFF
TRBJ2-7	-	-	TRBV30	TGTGCCTGGAGTCCTCGGGGCGAGCAGTACTTC	CAWSPRGEQYF
TRBJ2-3	-	TRBD2	TRBV7-9	TGTGCCAGCAGCTTCCGCAGCGGGAGGGGAGATACGCAGTATTTT	CASSFRSGRGDTQYF
TRBJ2-1	-	-	TRBV3-1	TGTGCCAGCAGCCAAGCATTTGGCGGGGACAATGAGCAGTTCTTC	CASSQAFGGDNEQFF
TRBJ2-2	-	-	TRBV30	TGTGCCTGGTCCCCGTTGTCCGGGGAGCTGTTTTTT	CAWSPLSGELFF
TRBJ1-2	-	TRBD1	TRBV15	TGTGCCACCACGACAGGGGCCTTCTATGGCTACACCTTC	CATTTGAFYGYTF
TRBJ2-1	-	-	TRBV25-1	TGTGCCAGCAGTCCCGACTACAATGAGCAGTTCTTC	CASSPDYNEQFF
TRBJ1-2	-	-	TRBV5-1	TGCGCCAGCAGCTTGCAGGTAGGTGACTATGGCTACACCTTC	CASSLQVGDYGYTF
TRBJ2-1	-	-	TRBV4-1	TGCGCCAGCAGCGGGGAGGCCCGGAATGAGCAGTTCTTC	CASSGEARNEQFF
TRBJ2-7	-	TRBD2	TRBV7-9	TGTGCCAGCAGCATGGGGGTAGCGGGAGGTTGGGAGCAGTACTTC	CASSMGVAGGWEQYF